This T cell receptor (beta chain) was captured by sequencing in a study of shared clonotypes between healthy human individuals. General observations from the study: Naive subsets generally exceeded memory subsets in estimated richness.

Concerning this clone itself: Its antigen is undetermined. Distinct nucleotide sequences in the sample also encode this CDR3.

The investigators split CD4+ cells into a CD45RA+ naive subset and a CD45RA-negative memory subset. The method was immunoSEQ multiplex PCR; TCRdb's version includes in-frame clones alone and lacks a portion of them. The table shows millions of clones, with around nine tenths occurring only once. Per the germline V gene, CDR1 is SGHRS and CDR2 is YFSETQ. The CDR3 covers 14 residues. V lost 4 bases and J lost 1, with 8 bases in between. The gene calls are TRBV5-1 and TRBJ1-4; tentatively, D is TRBD1 (5 bases). The specimen was naive CD4+ T cells sorted from blood. The subset here: CD45RA+ positively selected. The sequence was obtained from a young man in good health. The CDR3 DNA sequence: TGCGCCAGCAGCGCGGGGGGAACTAATGAAAAACTGTTTTTT. Encoded protein: CASSAGGTNEKLFF.